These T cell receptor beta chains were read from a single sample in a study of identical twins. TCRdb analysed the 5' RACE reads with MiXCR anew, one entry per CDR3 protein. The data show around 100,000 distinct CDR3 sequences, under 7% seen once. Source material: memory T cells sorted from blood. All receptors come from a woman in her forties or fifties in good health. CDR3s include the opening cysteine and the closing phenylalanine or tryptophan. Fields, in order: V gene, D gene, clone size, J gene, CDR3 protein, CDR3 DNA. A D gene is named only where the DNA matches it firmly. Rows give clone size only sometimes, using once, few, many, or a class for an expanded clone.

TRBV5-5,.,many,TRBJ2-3,CASSSTAASTDTQYF,TGTGCCAGCAGCTCGACTGCGGCCAGCACAGATACGCAGTATTTT
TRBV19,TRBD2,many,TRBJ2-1,CASWSSGSISEQFF,TGTGCCAGTTGGTCTAGCGGGAGTATTTCTGAGCAGTTCTTC
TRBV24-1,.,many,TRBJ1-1,CATSGGDLRNTEAFF,TGTGCCACCAGTGGAGGGGACCTGCGGAACACTGAAGCTTTCTTT
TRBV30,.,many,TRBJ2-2,CAWKHPGATWELFF,TGTGCCTGGAAACATCCGGGAGCCACTTGGGAGCTGTTTTTT
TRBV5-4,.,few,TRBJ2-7,CASSSGGDMYEQYF,TGTGCCAGCAGCTCCGGGGGAGATATGTACGAGCAGTACTTC
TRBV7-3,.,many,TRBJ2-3,CASSLGLITDTQYF,TGTGCCAGCAGCCTCGGACTTATCACAGATACGCAGTATTTT
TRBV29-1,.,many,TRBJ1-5,CSVRAGNQPQHF,TGCAGCGTTCGGGCAGGCAATCAGCCCCAGCATTTT
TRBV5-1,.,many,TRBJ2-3,CASSLVTGNTDTQYF,TGCGCCAGCAGCTTGGTGACGGGGAACACAGATACGCAGTATTTT
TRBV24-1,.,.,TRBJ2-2,CATRHKRAGELFF,TGTGCCACCAGGCATAAACGGGCCGGGGAGCTGTTTTTT
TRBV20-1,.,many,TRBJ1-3,CSARGGADGNTIYF,TGCAGTGCTAGAGGGGGGGCGGACGGAAACACCATATATTTT
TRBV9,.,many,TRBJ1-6,CASSLDGDSPLHF,TGTGCCAGCAGCTTGGACGGAGATTCACCCCTCCACTTT
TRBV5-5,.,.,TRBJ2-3,CASSRTVTSDTQYF,TGTGCCAGCAGTCGAACGGTAACCTCAGATACGCAGTATTTT